This TCR beta chain was sequenced for a study of cytomegalovirus exposure and HLA in healthy donors. PCR involved 60 Vbeta and 13 Jbeta primers. Repertoires were generated with immunoSEQ multiplex PCR, while TCRdb's copy carries only in-frame clones and drops some. The sample has about 120,000 clones. In germline, CDR1 is LGHNA, CDR2 YNFKEQ. The CDR3 consists of 15 residues. V trimming: 0 bases; J trimming: 9 bases; junction bases outside the gene matches: 10. Material: PBMCs. This chain joins TRBV4-2 and TRBJ1-1; 7 bases map to TRBD1. The receptor comes from a man aged 18 to 29 in good health and CMV-seronegative. CDR3 residues: CASSQDDRQGRKAFF. The CDR3 bases are TGTGCCAGCAGCCAAGATGACAGACAGGGAAGGAAAGCTTTCTTT.